This note documents a single T cell receptor (beta chain) sequence. This clonotype was seen a few times. This clone's antigen is unknown. No base qualities exist here, and no much larger clone lies one base off it. V is pruned by 1 base and J by 7 bases, leaving 1 base of the junction without a gene match. From the cysteine through the phenylalanine, the CDR3 covers 13 amino acids. Here the CDR3 DNA is all that survives: 39 bases in frame from base 1. In the germline V gene (reference sequence), CDR1 corresponds to DFQATT and CDR2 to SNEGSKA. Preparation of the library involved UMI-ligation and nested PCR. The beta constant-region primer consisted of an equimolar mixture of two oligonucleotides that together covered TRBC1 and TRBC2. T4 RNA ligase 1 ligated a single-stranded oligonucleotide carrying the SP2 primer and a 12-nucleotide UMI to the cDNA 3' end. Four rounds of PCR were used to amplify ligated cDNA, with nested alpha and beta constant-region primers being used together with the SP2 primer. Incubation of the ligation reaction was carried out at 16 degrees C for about 20-25 hours. To avoid over-amplification, PCR2 was usually performed as a SYBR Green qPCR and halted once a predetermined threshold was reached. Agencourt AMPure XP magnetic beads were used for all purifications after the first. Library amounts were measured by Qubit and library quality was assessed on a TapeStation, where the main peak was expected at around 650 bp. The pooled libraries were sequenced on an Illumina MiSeq using v2 2x251 paired-end kits, which usually yielded 1-2 million reads per sample. Libraries were pooled at 3 to 4 nM per sample, and about 4.5-7.5% PhiX was added to improve cluster recognition. On the study's bioinformatics: FASTQ reads processed by Demultiplexor were assigned V and J genes by Decombinator through tag matching that tolerated a single base-pair mismatch. Collapsinator used UMIs to correct both sequencing errors and frequency errors arising from PCR heterogeneity. CDR3Translator translated TCRs and extracted CDR3s from the conserved cysteine to the FGXG phenylalanine, flagging non-productive sequences. Gini, Shannon entropy and inverse Simpson indices were calculated on repertoires that had been subsampled to equal numbers of UMI-defined TCRs. Clonotype abundance distributions were fitted to a power law by maximum likelihood within the linear range. On one naive CD8 sample, the pipeline and MIGEC gave similar UMI counts, unique TCR numbers and clonal distributions. In one analysis, naive TCRs that were also found in any memory subset of the same donor were excluded from the naive repertoire. A set of several thousand CMV-associated CDR3 sequences, compiled from VDJdb and a published dataset, was used to search the repertoires. TCRdb redid the processing of the public reads, applying fastp at Q25 and MiXCR, and retained in-frame beta chains. Every CDR3 protein is listed once, alongside the most common genes and DNA of its rows. Clone size and V and J calls follow TCRdb, not the original study. This sample has some 150,000 distinct CDR3 sequences in its table, and about 15% of those were observed once. Together, the top ten hold about 0.15% of the sample.

The data were obtained in a study of naive and memory T cell subsets (dated by TCRdb to the late 2010s). Broadly, across the study: An open-source, UMI-based TCR alpha and beta sequencing pipeline was applied to sorted naive and memory peripheral blood T cell subsets. The results of the functional CMV T cell responses matched the IgG serology results in every case. RNA was DNase-treated and reverse transcribed with TCR constant-region primers, mostly using SuperScript III. Findings and caveats that apply to the study as a whole: In both CD4 and CD8 cells, going from naive through CM, EM and EMRA, the Gini index went up while Shannon and inverse Simpson diversity went down. The abundance of TCRs followed a power law with an exponent that differed between naive and memory subsets yet stayed consistent across the three individuals. RNA-based TCR counts may be affected by expression changes linked to T cell activation and differentiation. The repertoire findings for the naive and memory subsets could not be validated against a ground truth, as none was available. Following error correction, more than 90% of naive TCR sequences occurred only once, which made naive abundance distributions much steeper than those of memory subsets. A few larger clonotypes were present in naive repertoires, especially CD8 naive repertoires, and these clonotypes were possibly memory cells re-expressing CD45RA. Each clonotype was defined as a single alpha or beta chain sequence rather than as a paired alpha/beta receptor.

Separate amplification of TCR alpha and beta chain libraries was performed from the second PCR step onward. The CMV status of each donor was determined by measuring IFNgamma production from CD4+ T cells after fresh PBMCs had been stimulated overnight with CMV viral lysate. CD4 T cells were positively selected with Miltenyi beads, followed by positive selection of CD8 T cells from the CD4-negative fraction. After staining for CD3, CD4, CD8, CD45RA, CD27 and a live/dead dye, cells were sorted on a BD Aria II into four subsets based on CD45RA and CD27. Blood came from a few healthy volunteers, each fractionated into CD4 and CD8 T cells and then into four differentiation subsets. Around 130 ml of peripheral blood was collected from each donor, and PBMC were isolated by Ficoll-Paque PLUS density-gradient centrifugation. Sorted cells were lysed in RLT buffer, and RNA was extracted with a Qiagen RNeasy kit and stored at -80°C.

The chain employs TRBV20-1 and TRBJ2-4; 10 of the junction bases match TRBD1. This sequence was found in a human donor in good health. Material: naive CD4+ T cells from blood. The cell subset or site label for this specimen denotes: naive T cells, CD45RA high CD27+. The CDR3 region reads CSARADRGNIQYF. The bases are TGCAGTGCTAGAGCGGACAGGGGGAACATTCAGTACTTC.